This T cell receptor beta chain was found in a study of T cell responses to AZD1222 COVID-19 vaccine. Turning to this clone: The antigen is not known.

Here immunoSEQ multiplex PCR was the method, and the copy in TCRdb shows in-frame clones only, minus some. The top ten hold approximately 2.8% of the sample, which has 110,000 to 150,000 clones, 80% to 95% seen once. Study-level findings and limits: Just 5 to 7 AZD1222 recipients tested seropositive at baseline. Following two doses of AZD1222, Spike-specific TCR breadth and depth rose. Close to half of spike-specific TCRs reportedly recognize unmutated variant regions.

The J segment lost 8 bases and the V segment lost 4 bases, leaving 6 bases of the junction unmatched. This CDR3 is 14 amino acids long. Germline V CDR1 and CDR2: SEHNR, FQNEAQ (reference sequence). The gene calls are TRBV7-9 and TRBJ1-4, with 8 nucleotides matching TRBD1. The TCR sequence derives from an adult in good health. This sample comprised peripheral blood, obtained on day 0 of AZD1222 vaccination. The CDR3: CASSSTDRAEKLFF. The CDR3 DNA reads TGTGCCAGCAGCTCGACGGACAGGGCAGAAAAACTGTTTTTT.